Each of the 17 T cell receptor delta chains below was sequenced from the same sample in a study of gamma-delta chains in newborns, infants, children. TCRdb called clones anew from the reads with CATT. This sample has 14,000 to 15,000 delta-chain clones, with roughly 7% found just once. Sequences were obtained from blood. The receptors were gathered from a child who was a newborn, infant or young child, either healthy, febrile or measles-vaccinated (not recorded which).

This clone was picked up a small number of times. TCRdb's protein for this DNA is that of a much larger clone and differs from the translation at residue 6, likely a read error; the protein shown is the DNA translation. The chain links TRDV2 to TRDJ2; possibly TRDD3 for D (6 bases). V lost 3 bases, J lost 4 bases, and 11 bases lay in between. Per the germline V gene, CDR1 is GEAIGNYY and CDR2 is EKD. CDR3 size: 14 residues. CDR3 amino acids: CACDVRGETAQLFF. CDR3 nucleotides: TGTGCCTGTGACGTACGGGGGGAGACAGCACAACTCTTCTTT.

Concerning this clone: TCRdb assigns this DNA the protein of a much larger clone, which departs from its translation at residue 9; this likely reflects a read error, and the protein shown comes from translating the DNA. This chain uses TRDV2 with TRDJ3; 10 bases fit TRDD3. Germline-derived CDR1 and CDR2 are GEAIGNYY and EKD. The CDR3 is 17 residues long. Trimming took 1 base from V and 2 from J; bases not matched to a gene: 1. The CDR3 reads CACDTLGDPWDTRQMFF. The CDR3 DNA sequence: TGTGCCTGTGACACACTGGGGGATCCCTGGGACACCCGACAGATGTTTTTC.

The chain is built from TRDV2 and TRDJ3, with a tentative D call TRDD3 (5 bases). The CDR3 runs 19 residues. The V gene lost 0 bases and the J gene lost 0 bases, with 14 bases spanning the gap. Germline V gene sequence: CDR1 GEAIGNYY, CDR2 EKD. CDR3 loop: CACDTLWDPSSWDTRQMFF. CDR3 nucleotide sequence: TGTGCCTGTGACACCTTGTGGGATCCCAGCTCCTGGGACACCCGACAGATGTTTTTC.

This clone was observed a handful of times. TCRdb's protein and the DNA translation differ at residue 3; the protein here comes from the DNA. The rearrangement links TRDV2 to TRDJ3, with a tentative D call TRDD3 (5 bases). Germline CDR1 is GEAIGNYY and CDR2 is EKD. The CDR3 spans 17 residues. The CDR3 sequence: CARDTVSGNTDTRQMFF. CDR3 nucleotide sequence: TGTGCCCGTGACACCGTGTCGGGGAACACGGACACCCGACAGATGTTTTTC.

Comments on this clone: The sample has other DNA sequences that encode this CDR3 too. Here the CDR3 DNA reads TGTGCCTGTGACACCGCTGGGGGATACGCCTCCTGGGACACCCGACAGATGTTTTTC. Protein sequence: CACDTAGGYASWDTRQMFF. This chain uses TRDV2 with TRDJ3, with TRDD3 matching over 12 bases. Germline CDR1 and CDR2: GEAIGNYY and EKD. The CDR3 is made up of 19 amino acids. The V and J ends lost 0 bases and 0 bases, in that order; junction bases with no gene match: 2.

This clone is categorized as medium-sized. Other nucleotide sequences in the sample specify the same CDR3. The chain employs TRDV2 and TRDJ3, with TRDD3 identical over 9 bases. Germline-derived CDR1 and CDR2 are GEAIGNYY and EKD. The trim removed 3 bases at V and 0 bases at J, leaving 5 bases unmatched. The CDR3 has 18 residues. The CDR3 region is CACDVLGESSWDTRQMFF. For the CDR3, the DNA is TGTGCCTGTGACGTACTGGGGGAAAGCTCCTGGGACACCCGACAGATGTTTTTC.

Only a few counts were recorded for this clone. Being one base from a much bigger clone, this may be a read error. This sample includes further DNA sequences coding for the same CDR3. This sequence joins TRDV2 and TRDJ2; 10 positions match TRDD3. The V gene end was trimmed by 3 bases and the J gene end by 0 bases; junction bases not matched to a gene: 9. The V gene's germline CDR1 is GEAIGNYY and CDR2 EKD. The CDR3 covers 18 residues. Here the CDR3 DNA reads TGTGCCTGTGACCCCCTACTGGGGGATGGGGCTTTGACAGCACAACTCTTCTTT. Protein sequence: CACDPLLGDGALTAQLFF.

The chain's CDR3 is CASGTGATLSSWDTRQMFF. As DNA, the CDR3 is TGTGCCTCTGGTACTGGGGCTACGTTGAGCTCCTGGGACACCCGACAGATGTTTTTC. This chain joins TRDV3 and TRDJ3; 7 bases are shared with TRDD3. Germline-derived CDR1 and CDR2 are TVYSNPD and GDNSRS (reference sequence). Trimming at V came to 4 bases and at J to 0 bases, leaving 15 bases not matched to a gene. The CDR3 is 19 amino acids.

This clone has at least ten counts. A much larger clone lies a single base off, so this may be a read error. Other DNA sequences in this specimen translate into the identical CDR3. This rearrangement joins TRDV2 to TRDJ3; 11 bases are shared with TRDD3. V shed 3 bases, J shed 0 bases, and the junction held 3 bases outside the gene matches. CDR3 length: 18 residues. The germline CDR1 and CDR2 sequences are GEAIGNYY and EKD. The CDR3 bases are TGTGCCTGTGACGGTACTGGGGGATACTCCTGGGACACCCGACAGATGTTTTTC. Amino acids: CACDGTGGYSWDTRQMFF.

This clone was observed a few times. The rearrangement uses TRDV2 and TRDJ2; TRDD3 agrees at 9 bases. Germline V gene sequence: CDR1 GEAIGNYY, CDR2 EKD. The CDR3 totals 18 residues. V shed 2 bases and J 0 bases; nucleotides not matched to a gene: 9. CDR3 amino acids: CACDNTGGPEALTAQLFF. In DNA, the CDR3 is TGTGCCTGTGACAATACTGGGGGACCGGAAGCTTTGACAGCACAACTCTTCTTT.

This clone was counted only a few times. The chain carries TRDV2 and TRDJ3; D not certain. The CDR3 contains 18 residues. Germline assignment: CDR1 GEAIGNYY and CDR2 EKD. Trimming pared 0 bases from V and 0 bases from J, leaving 11 bases between. As DNA, the CDR3 is TGTGCCTGTGACACCGTGCAGGAACACTCCTGGGACACCCGACAGATGTTTTTC. Encoded protein: CACDTVQEHSWDTRQMFF.

In regard to this clone: Distinct nucleotide sequences in the sample also encode this CDR3. The V gene is TRDV2, the J gene TRDJ3; TRDD3 agrees at 9 bases. The CDR3 sequence is 19 residues long. Germline V gives CDR1 GEAIGNYY, CDR2 EKD. Trimming removed 0 bases from V and 0 bases from J; junction bases left unmatched: 5. The chain's CDR3 is CACDTVSGGYSWDTRQMFF. In DNA form, the CDR3 reads TGTGCCTGTGACACCGTGAGTGGGGGATACTCCTGGGACACCCGACAGATGTTTTTC.

This clone was found a few times. The chain combines TRDV2 with TRDJ3; 11 nucleotides line up with TRDD3. The CDR3 runs 20 residues. With V trimmed by 4 bases and J by 0 bases, 10 bases remained unmatched. Germline values: CDR1 GEAIGNYY, CDR2 EKD. CDR3 nucleotides: TGTGCCTGTGAGAAGTACTGGGGGATAAGGGGCTCCTGGGACACCCGACAGATGTTTTTC. Amino acid sequence: CACEKYWGIRGSWDTRQMFF.

V is TRDV2 and J is TRDJ3; TRDD3 matches 11 bases. CDR3 size: 19 residues. In germline, CDR1 is GEAIGNYY, CDR2 EKD. The V segment lost 1 base and the J segment 0 bases; nucleotides outside the gene matches: 4. CDR3 protein: CACDTGGYVSSWDTRQMFF. The CDR3 DNA follows: TGTGCCTGTGACACTGGGGGATACGTGAGCTCCTGGGACACCCGACAGATGTTTTTC.

This clone was counted only a few times. Other nucleotide sequences in the sample specify the same CDR3. The chain carries TRDV2 and TRDJ3; TRDD3 matches at 12 bases. Trimming cost V 0 bases and J 2 bases; bases outside gene matches: 4. The CDR3 runs 19 residues. From germline, CDR1 is GEAIGNYY and CDR2 EKD. The CDR3 loop is CACDTVLGDTTWDTRQMFF. The CDR3 bases are TGTGCCTGTGACACCGTACTGGGGGATACTACCTGGGACACCCGACAGATGTTTTTC.

This clone was recorded many times. The sample contains more than one DNA sequence encoding this CDR3. This sequence joins TRDV2 and TRDJ1; tentative D call: TRDD3 (5 bases). The ends were cut back, 1 base at V and 0 bases at J, with 5 bases in the middle. The CDR3 extends over 13 amino acids. CDR1 GEAIGNYY and CDR2 EKD come from the germline V gene. CDR3 sequence reads: CACDTGDTDKLIF. DNA of the CDR3: TGTGCCTGTGACACGGGGGACACCGATAAACTCATCTTT.

About this clone: Distinct nucleotide sequences in the sample also encode this CDR3. The V and J genes are TRDV2 and TRDJ3; 8 nucleotides line up with TRDD3. V shed 0 bases, J shed 1 base, and the junction held 7 bases outside the gene matches. The CDR3 sequence is 19 residues long. Germline V lookup: CDR1 GEAIGNYY, CDR2 EKD. The CDR3 region has the DNA TGTGCCTGTGACACCGTTTTGGGGGATCCTTCCTGGGACACCCGACAGATGTTTTTC. It encodes CACDTVLGDPSWDTRQMFF.